This TCR beta chain was identified during a study of T cells in Graves' hyperthyroidism and ophthalmopathy. This CDR3 comprises 16 residues. CDR1 and CDR2 from the germline V gene are SGHTA and FQGNSA. Trimming removed 5 bases from V and 0 bases from J, with 11 bases in between. Uncontrolled infection, other autoimmune disease, pregnancy or lactation barred patients from enrollment. Ten or more counts support this clonotype. Amplification of TCR beta CDR3 regions was performed using RNA transcripts as template. The HTBI set primed first-round TCR CDR3 RT-PCR. TCRdb re-analysed the multiplex PCR reads in MiXCR, keeping a single row per CDR3 protein. The table records around 720,000 distinct CDR3 sequences, around 40% of them present only once.

The source of this sequence is a middle-aged woman with Graves' hyperthyroidism. The V gene is TRBV7-2, the J gene TRBJ2-6; D gene unclear. The sequenced sample consisted of blood. The CDR3 DNA reads TGTGCCAGCAGCCCTGGACCCTCCTCTGGGGCCAACGTCCTGACTTTC. Protein: CASSPGPSSGANVLTF.